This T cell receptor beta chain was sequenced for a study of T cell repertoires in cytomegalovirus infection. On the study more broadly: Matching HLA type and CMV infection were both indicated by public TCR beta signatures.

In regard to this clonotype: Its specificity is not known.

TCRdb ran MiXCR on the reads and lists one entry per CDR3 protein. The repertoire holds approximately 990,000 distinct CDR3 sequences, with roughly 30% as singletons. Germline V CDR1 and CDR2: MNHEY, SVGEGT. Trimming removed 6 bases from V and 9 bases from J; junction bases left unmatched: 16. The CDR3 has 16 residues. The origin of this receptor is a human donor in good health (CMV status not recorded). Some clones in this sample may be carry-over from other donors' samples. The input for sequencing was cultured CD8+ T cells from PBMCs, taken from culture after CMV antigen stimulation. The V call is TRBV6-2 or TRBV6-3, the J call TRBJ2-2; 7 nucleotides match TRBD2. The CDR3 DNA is TGTGCCAGCAGAACCCCCTTCCGGGAGGCGGGTTGGGAGCTGTTTTTT. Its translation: CASRTPFREAGWELFF.